This T cell receptor beta chain was captured by sequencing in a study of CD8+CD57+ T cells in acquired aplastic anemia. Study as a whole: The average for DNA from sorted CD4+ and CD8+ cells was 3.2 ug.

TCR beta VDJ and CDR3 were profiled, and genomic DNA was the template. One entry per CDR3 protein results from TCRdb running MiXCR on the reads. The repertoire consists of more than 150,000 distinct CDR3 sequences, with 45% to 50% occurring once and the leading ten covering about 2.9%. CDR3 size: 14 residues. CDR1 is LGHNT, CDR2 FRNRAP, per germline. Findings of the study overall: Researchers reported that CD8+ Simpson's diversity was not significantly different in patients versus controls.

With respect to this clonotype: Its antigen is undetermined. The junction differs from germline at one of its ends, possibly a read error.

The chain has TRBV12-5 and TRBJ2-1; D possibly matches TRBD1 or TRBD2 (5 bases each). Sequenced: sorted CD4+, CD8+, or CD8+CD57+ T cells (not recorded which) from PBMCs. The receptor comes from a human donor in good health. CDR3 region: CASDRGVSYNEQVF. CDR3 coding DNA: TGTGCTAGTGATAGAGGGGTCTCCTACAATGAGCAGGTCTTC.